The 5 T cell receptor beta chains below all came from one sample that was sequenced in a study of shared clonotypes between healthy human individuals. The table came from immunoSEQ multiplex PCR; TCRdb's copy has only in-frame clones and leaves some out. The sample includes fewer than 1.4 million clones, 70% to 80% of them seen just once. The sample comprised memory CD4+ T cells from PBMCs. Subset: CD45RA-negative fraction. The receptors come from a man aged 18 to 30 in good health. Some clones in this sample may be carry-over from other donors' samples.

The rearrangement joins TRBV5-4 to TRBJ2-3; 9 positions match TRBD2. CDR3 length: 15 residues. The V segment lost 5 bases and the J segment 6 bases; nucleotides outside the gene matches: 10. CDR1 and CDR2 from the germline V gene are SGHNT and YYREEE (reference sequence). DNA for the CDR3: TGTGCCAGCAGTCCGGCGGGAGGGCCTTATGATACGCAGTATTTT. Encoded protein: CASSPAGGPYDTQYF.

This rearrangement joins TRBV5-4 to TRBJ2-3; D gene unclear. The CDR3 sequence is 14 residues long. The germline V gene has CDR1 SGHNT and CDR2 YYREEE (reference sequence). V was cut by 4 bases and J by 5 bases, with 14 bases left in between. The CDR3 bases are TGTGCCAGCAGCCCCCAGGCTCCCAAAGATACGCAGTATTTT. This sequence encodes CASSPQAPKDTQYF.

This chain links TRBV21-1 with TRBJ1-5. TRBV21-1 is described as a pseudogene. The CDR3 covers 15 residues. CDR3 bases: TGTGCCAGCCTCCCCCCCTGGGGGAGCAATCAGCCCCAGCATTTT. Protein: CASLPPWGSNQPQHF.

The table lists this clone with many counts. The chain uses TRBV27 and TRBJ2-4, with D possibly TRBD2 on 6 matching bases. The CDR3 is 14 residues long. Trimming shortened V by 4 bases and J by 6 bases, and 13 bases separated the two germline ends. Germline V CDR1 and CDR2: MNHEY, SMNVEV (reference sequence). CDR3 sequence (DNA): TGTGCCAGCAGTTCCCGCGGTAGCGGAAACATTCAGTACTTC. This sequence encodes CASSSRGSGNIQYF.

As regards this clone: Germline and junction disagree at one end, which may indicate a read error. J is TRBJ2-4 and V is TRBV27, with D hard to call. CDR1 MNHEY and CDR2 SMNVEV come from the germline V gene (reference sequence). CDR3 length: 14 residues. This chain's CDR3 is CASRPGGATNIQYF. The CDR3 DNA sequence: TGTGCCAGCCGACCCGGCGGAGCCACAAACATTCAGTACTTC.